A single sample is the source of the 15 T cell receptor beta chains below, sequenced in a study of OX40 agonist ivuxolimab in advanced cancers. Measured with immunoSEQ multiplex PCR; TCRdb has only the in-frame clones, and not every one. Of around 19,000 clones listed, less than 80% are singletons. Here the sequenced sample was CD4+ or CD8+ T cells sorted from blood, taken in a trial of the OX40 agonist ivuxolimab. These receptors were collected from an adult with an advanced solid tumor such as melanoma, head and neck, liver or kidney cancer.

This clone was counted a single time. This chain links TRBV27 with TRBJ1-1; weak D call: TRBD1 (5 bases). V dropped 7 bases and J dropped 7 bases, with 13 bases sitting between them. CDR1 and CDR2 from the germline V gene are MNHEY and SMNVEV (reference sequence). The CDR3 runs 12 residues. The CDR3 DNA follows: TGTGCCAGCAAAGGCTGGGACGGTGAAGCTTTCTTT. This codes for CASKGWDGEAFF.

The rearrangement joins TRBV6-1 to TRBJ2-2, with a weak D call TRBD2 (5 bases). The CDR3 loop spans 13 amino acids. CDR1 and CDR2 from the germline V gene are MNHNS and SASEGT. Trimming shortened V by 3 bases and J by 3 bases, and 5 bases separated the two germline ends. CDR3 in amino acids: CASSEGDTGELFF. CDR3 sequence (DNA): TGTGCCAGCAGTGAGGGAGACACCGGGGAGCTGTTTTTT.

This clone was counted only a few times. V is TRBV2 and J is TRBJ2-2; the D is unclear. CDR3 size: 15 residues. Germline V gene sequence: CDR1 SNHLY, CDR2 FYNNEI. The V end lost 7 bases, the J end lost 6 bases, and 18 bases lay between the germline ends. DNA of the CDR3: TGTGCCAGCATTGTTGGGCAGCTAAGTCCCGGGGAGCTGTTTTTT. It translates to CASIVGQLSPGELFF. The whole variable domain, remainder taken from reference TRBV2 and TRBJ2-2, is EPEVTQTPSHQVTQMGQEVILRCVPISNHLYFYWYRQILGQKVEFLVSFYNNEISEKSEIFDDQFSVERPDGSNFTLKIRSTKLEDSAMYFCASIVGQLSPGELFFGEGSRLTVL.

The gene calls are TRBV27 and TRBJ2-1; 9 bases fit TRBD2. V was clipped by 2 bases and J by 4 bases; unmatched bases: 6. The CDR3 extends over 16 amino acids. Germline V gene sequence: CDR1 MNHEY, CDR2 SMNVEV (reference sequence). Written as DNA, the CDR3 is TGTGCCAGCAGTTTAGATCTAGCGGGATTGTACAATGAGCAGTTCTTC. It is translated as CASSLDLAGLYNEQFF.

The chain joins TRBV7-6 to TRBJ2-1; possible D gene TRBD2, 5 bases. Looked up from germline, CDR1 is SGHVS and CDR2 is FNYEAQ. This CDR3 is 13 amino acids long. V was cut by 3 bases and J by 7 bases, with 10 bases left in between. This chain's CDR3 is CASSFGLSNEQFF. The CDR3 bases are TGTGCCAGCAGCTTTGGACTTTCAAATGAGCAGTTCTTC.

This chain links TRBV27 with TRBJ2-2; tentatively, D is TRBD2 (5 bases). Germline V CDR1 and CDR2: MNHEY, SMNVEV (reference sequence). V was trimmed by 4 bases and J by 6 bases, leaving 15 bases between them. CDR3 size: 15 residues. The CDR3 loop is CASSSGPWESGELFF. Here the CDR3 DNA reads TGTGCCAGCAGTTCCGGACCGTGGGAGTCCGGGGAGCTGTTTTTT.

The chain has TRBV7-6 and TRBJ2-6, with D perhaps being TRBD1 or TRBD2 (5 bases each). V lost 5 bases and J 0 bases, leaving 20 bases between the germline ends. The CDR3 has 19 amino acids. Germline CDR1 reads SGHVS; CDR2 reads FNYEAQ. CDR3: CASSAFFIRESSGANVLTF. The CDR3 DNA reads TGTGCCAGCAGCGCCTTCTTCATCAGGGAGAGCTCTGGGGCCAACGTCCTGACTTTC.

The rearrangement uses TRBV7-2 and TRBJ2-5; D is unresolved. Trimming left V 2 bases short and J 5 bases short, with 12 bases between. This CDR3 comprises 14 residues. Germline values: CDR1 SGHTA, CDR2 FQGNSA. The CDR3 protein is CASSLFLIGETQYF. The CDR3 bases are TGTGCCAGCAGCTTATTCCTAATAGGGGAGACCCAGTACTTC.

This chain connects TRBV9 to TRBJ2-3; 8 bases fit TRBD1. The CDR3 loop spans 16 amino acids. V lost 3 bases, J lost 1 base, and 7 bases stayed unmatched. Germline V lookup: CDR1 SGDLS, CDR2 YYNGEE. The CDR3 DNA follows: TGTGCCAGCAGCGCAGGGGGCGGGCGCGGCACAGATACGCAGTATTTT. Its protein is CASSAGGGRGTDTQYF.

The rearrangement joins TRBV15 to TRBJ2-5, with no clear D. Germline V lookup: CDR1 LNHNV, CDR2 YYDKDF (reference sequence). CDR3 length: 12 residues. Trimming shortened V by 8 bases and J by 3 bases, and 10 bases separated the two germline ends. This chain's CDR3 is CATARNKETQYF. The CDR3 DNA sequence: TGTGCCACCGCGCGGAATAAAGAGACCCAGTACTTC.

V usage is TRBV27 and J usage is TRBJ2-7, with TRBD2 matching 12 bases. The ends lost 6 bases at V and 2 bases at J; junction bases unmatched: 2. The CDR3 covers 14 residues. Germline-derived CDR1 and CDR2 are MNHEY and SMNVEV (reference sequence). CDR3 in amino acids: CASRRTSGAYEQYF. The CDR3 bases are TGTGCCAGCAGACGGACTAGCGGGGCCTACGAGCAGTACTTC.

The chain is built from TRBV2 and TRBJ2-3, with D unresolved. The CDR3 runs 14 residues. V gave up 4 bases and J gave up 5 bases, with 13 bases separating them. The germline CDR1 and CDR2 sequences are SNHLY and FYNNEI. CDR3 bases: TGTGCCAGCAGTGTTAGCCAGGAGTTAGATACGCAGTATTTT. As protein: CASSVSQELDTQYF.

The chain carries TRBV6-6 and TRBJ2-4, with D unclear. The germline V gene encodes CDR1 MNHNY and CDR2 SVGAGI (reference sequence). This CDR3 has 16 amino acids. With 6 bases removed from V and 1 base from J, the gap between germline ends came to 16 bases. The CDR3 reads CASSEIPIDAKNIQYF. The CDR3 coding sequence is TGTGCCAGCAGCGAGATTCCAATCGATGCCAAAAACATTCAGTACTTC.

This sequence joins TRBV4-2 and TRBJ1-6; D not certain. This CDR3 has 12 amino acids. CDR1 LGHNA and CDR2 YNFKEQ come from the germline V gene. The V and J ends lost 0 bases and 10 bases respectively, with 4 bases between them. CDR3 in DNA: TGTGCCAGCAGCCAAGATAGATCACCCCTCCACTTT. Translation gives CASSQDRSPLHF.

This chain connects TRBV5-6 to TRBJ2-7; D is possibly TRBD1 (5 bases). This CDR3 contains 13 residues. Germline V CDR1 and CDR2: SGHDT, YYEEEE. The V gene lost 4 bases and the J gene lost 3 bases, with 11 bases spanning the gap. The CDR3 sequence: CASSQGPYYEQYF. The DNA of the CDR3 is TGTGCCAGCAGCCAGGGTCCTTACTACGAGCAGTACTTC.